The clone carrying this TCR beta chain was counted a few times. Its antigen is still unknown. Primed by a sample-barcoded 5' primer and a J-beta primer mix, a second PCR proceeded for roughly 7 to 12 cycles. TCRdb ran MiXCR on the 5' RACE reads and lists one entry per CDR3 protein. The sample carries hundreds of thousands of distinct CDR3 sequences, 20% to 25% recorded once. PBMCs, at least 6.5 million per sample, were isolated. The data derive from a study of blood T cells in healthy people across ages. The trim removed 7 bases at V and 6 bases at J, leaving 5 bases unmatched. The V gene's germline CDR1 is DFQATT and CDR2 SNEGSKA (reference sequence). There are 12 residues in the CDR3. Overall study findings and caveats: Older age coincided with a roughly linear decline in TCR beta diversity per million T cells.

V gene TRBV20-1 combines with J gene TRBJ2-3; 9 nucleotides match TRBD1. The sequenced sample was blood. The TCR sequence derives from a man between 70 and 80 years old in good health. CDR3 residues: CSGGQGSDTQYF. The CDR3 DNA reads as TGCAGTGGGGGACAGGGTTCGGATACGCAGTATTTT.